This T cell receptor (beta chain) was documented in a study of radiation and T cells in renal cell carcinoma. Study background: Nephrectomy followed 15 Gy stereotactic body radiation by 4 weeks.

Profiling relied on immunoSEQ multiplex PCR, and the TCRdb table lists in-frame clones only, not all of them. The data show tens of thousands of clones, 80% to 90% seen once. Germline V gene data show CDR1 as MNHNY and CDR2 as SVGAGI (reference sequence). V lost 5 bases, J lost 1 base, and 6 bases lay in between. This CDR3 has 12 residues. The sample's time point: blood 2 weeks post-SBRT. Sample treatment: 15 Gy SBRT to primary tumor, nephrectomy 4 weeks later. The tumor was a clear cell renal cell carcinoma. This material consisted of blood, taken from a patient whose treatment included radiotherapy and nephrectomy. This TCR was recovered from a woman in her forties or fifties with renal cell carcinoma. The chain has TRBV6-6 and TRBJ2-7; D is unclear. CDR3 in DNA: TGTGCCAGCAGTCTGGGATCCTACGAGCAGTACTTC. It is translated as CASSLGSYEQYF.